This TCR beta chain was identified in a study of blood T cell repertoires in COVID-19. Using immunoSEQ multiplex PCR, the repertoire was profiled, and TCRdb retains in-frame clones only, with some absent. The profile covers approximately 390,000 clones, with nearly 90% appearing a single time and approximately 6.2% taken by the ten largest. This CDR3 comprises 15 residues. The ends were cut back, 3 bases at V and 3 bases at J, with 13 bases in the middle. Germline CDR1 is MNHEY and CDR2 is SVGEGT. The sample was peripheral blood. The V call is TRBV6-2 or TRBV6-3, the J call TRBJ2-3; tentatively, D is TRBD1 (6 bases). The sequence was collected from a man aged 18 to 29 with active or convalescent COVID-19. CDR3 region: CASSYSGGQTDTQYF. The CDR3 coding sequence is TGTGCCAGCAGTTATAGTGGGGGCCAGACAGATACGCAGTATTTT.